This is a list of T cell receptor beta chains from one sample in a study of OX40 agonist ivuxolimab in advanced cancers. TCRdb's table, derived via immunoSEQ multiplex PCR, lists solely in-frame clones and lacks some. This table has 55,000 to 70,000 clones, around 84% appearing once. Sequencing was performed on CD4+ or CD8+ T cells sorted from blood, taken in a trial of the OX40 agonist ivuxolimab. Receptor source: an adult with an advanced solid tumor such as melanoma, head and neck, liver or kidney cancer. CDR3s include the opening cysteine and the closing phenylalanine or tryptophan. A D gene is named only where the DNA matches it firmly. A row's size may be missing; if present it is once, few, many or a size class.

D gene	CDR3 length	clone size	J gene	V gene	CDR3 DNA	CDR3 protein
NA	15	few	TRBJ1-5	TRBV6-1	TGTGCCAGCAGTGAAGCGGGACGGGCAAATCAGCCCCAGCATTTT	CASSEAGRANQPQHF
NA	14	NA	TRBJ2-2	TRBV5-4	TGTGCCAGCAGCCTCAAAGGGCCCACCGGGGAGCTGTTTTTT	CASSLKGPTGELFF
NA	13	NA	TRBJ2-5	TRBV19	TGTGCCAGTAGGGAGACAGAAAGAGAGACCCAGTACTTC	CASRETERETQYF
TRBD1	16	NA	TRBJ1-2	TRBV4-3	TGCGCCAGCAGCCAGGAGGTGTGGACAGGGTTATCTGGCTACACCTTC	CASSQEVWTGLSGYTF
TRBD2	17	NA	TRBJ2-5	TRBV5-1	TGCGCCAGCAGCTTGGATAGGGGACTAGCGGGACAAGAGACCCAGTACTTC	CASSLDRGLAGQETQYF
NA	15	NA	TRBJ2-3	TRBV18	TGTGCCAGCTCACCGTCCGGGGACTTCACAGATACGCAGTATTTT	CASSPSGDFTDTQYF
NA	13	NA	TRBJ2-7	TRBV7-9	TGTGCCAGCAGCTTAGTGGGTCGAAGCGAGCAGTACTTC	CASSLVGRSEQYF
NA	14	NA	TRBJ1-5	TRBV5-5	TGTGCCAGCAGCAACCTCCCTGGCAATCAGCCCCAGCATTTT	CASSNLPGNQPQHF
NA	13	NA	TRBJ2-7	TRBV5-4	TGTGCCAGCAGCCTCGGTCGGGACTACGAGCAGTACTTC	CASSLGRDYEQYF
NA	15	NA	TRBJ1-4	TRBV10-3	TGTGCCATCAGTGACGAACAGGGATCTAATGAAAAACTGTTTTTT	CAISDEQGSNEKLFF
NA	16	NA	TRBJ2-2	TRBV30	TGTGCCTGGAGCCATCAGGGGACTGTGAACACCGGGGAGCTGTTTTTT	CAWSHQGTVNTGELFF
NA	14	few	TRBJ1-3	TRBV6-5	TGTGCCAGCAGTTACGGGGCGCCCGGAAACACCATATATTTT	CASSYGAPGNTIYF
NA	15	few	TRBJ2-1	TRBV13	TGTGCCAGCAGCTCTACAGGGCTTCGTGGAAATGAGCAGTTCTTC	CASSSTGLRGNEQFF
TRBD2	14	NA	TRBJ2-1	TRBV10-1	TGCGCCAGCGCAACTAGCGGGAGGATACTTGAGCAGTTCTTC	CASATSGRILEQFF
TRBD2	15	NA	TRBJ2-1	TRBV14	TGTGCCAGCAGAAACAGAACGGGACTATATAATGAGCAGTTCTTC	CASRNRTGLYNEQFF
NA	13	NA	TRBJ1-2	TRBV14	TGTGCCAGCAGCCAAGGCCAGGGCCATGGCTACACCTTC	CASSQGQGHGYTF
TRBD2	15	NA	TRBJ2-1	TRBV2	TGTGCCAGCAGTCTAACTAGCGGGAGCTACAATGAGCAGTTCTTC	CASSLTSGSYNEQFF